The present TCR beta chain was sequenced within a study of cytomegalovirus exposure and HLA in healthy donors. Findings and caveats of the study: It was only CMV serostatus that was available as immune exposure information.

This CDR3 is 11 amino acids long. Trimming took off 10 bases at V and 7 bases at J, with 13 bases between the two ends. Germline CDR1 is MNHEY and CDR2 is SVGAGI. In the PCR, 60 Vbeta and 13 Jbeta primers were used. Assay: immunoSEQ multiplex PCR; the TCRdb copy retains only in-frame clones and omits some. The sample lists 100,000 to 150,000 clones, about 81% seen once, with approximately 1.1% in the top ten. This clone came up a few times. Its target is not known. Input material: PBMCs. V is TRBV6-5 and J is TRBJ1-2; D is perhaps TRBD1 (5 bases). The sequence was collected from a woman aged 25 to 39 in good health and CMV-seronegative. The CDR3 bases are TGTGCCACCGGGACTGAAGCTGGCTACACCTTC. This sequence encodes CATGTEAGYTF.